The 30 T cell receptor beta chains presented below share a single source sample, sequenced in a study of shared clonotypes between healthy human individuals. Data came from immunoSEQ multiplex PCR; TCRdb stores just in-frame clones and leaves some out. The sample contains some 320,000 clones, around nine tenths of which appear only once. The sequencing input was memory CD8+ T cells sorted from blood. Noted subset: CD45RO+ cells pooled with CCR7-negative TemRA cells. All receptors come from a man between 18 and 35 years old in good health.

The genes are TRBV19 and TRBJ1-5; TRBD1 matches 7 bases. The trim removed 7 bases at V and 3 bases at J, leaving 12 bases unmatched. The CDR3 length is 16 residues. Germline V gene lookup returns CDR1 LNHDA and CDR2 SQIVND (reference sequence). This CDR3 is CASKIRRGLVNQPQHF. The CDR3, as DNA: TGTGCCAGTAAGATTCGCAGGGGGTTAGTCAATCAGCCCCAGCATTTT.

J is TRBJ2-3 and V is TRBV21-1. TRBV21-1 is tagged as a pseudogene. The CDR3 sequence is 11 residues long. CDR3 bases: TGTGCCAGCGGGTTCACAGATACGCAGTATTTT. Translation: CASGFTDTQYF.

The chain links TRBV14 to TRBJ2-1, with 11 bases matching TRBD2. J lost 5 bases, V lost 4 bases, and 4 bases had no gene match. Germline V gene lookup returns CDR1 SGHDN and CDR2 FVKESK. The CDR3 totals 15 residues. CDR3 sequence (DNA): TGTGCCAGCAGCCCTCTAGCGGGGGGTAACAATGAGCAGTTCTTC. It yields the protein CASSPLAGGNNEQFF. The full variable domain, its missing parts supplied by reference TRBV14 and TRBJ2-1, is EAGVTQFPSHSVIEKGQTVTLRCDPISGHDNLYWYRRVMGKEIKFLLHFVKESKQDESGMPNNRFLAERTGGTYSTLKVQPAELEDSGVYFCASSPLAGGNNEQFFGPGTRLTVL.

The chain combines TRBV27 with TRBJ1-1; no definite D call. CDR3 length: 14 amino acids. CDR1 is MNHEY, CDR2 SMNVEV, per germline (reference sequence). Trimming took off 8 bases at V and 1 base at J, with 14 bases between the two ends. CDR3 loop: CASSGGRQNTEAFF. Here the CDR3 DNA reads TGTGCCAGCTCCGGTGGGCGACAGAACACTGAAGCTTTCTTT.

In its sample, this clone was seen a few times. The V and J genes are TRBV2 and TRBJ2-7; no definite D call. This CDR3 has 16 amino acids. V lost 0 bases, J lost 0 bases, and 12 bases lay in between. Germline-derived CDR1 and CDR2 are SNHLY and FYNNEI. CDR3 sequence: CASSEAGFGGSYEQYF. CDR3 coding DNA: TGTGCCAGCAGTGAAGCAGGTTTCGGTGGCTCCTACGAGCAGTACTTC. Full variable domain (outside the CDR3, taken from reference TRBV2 and TRBJ2-7): EPEVTQTPSHQVTQMGQEVILRCVPISNHLYFYWYRQILGQKVEFLVSFYNNEISEKSEIFDDQFSVERPDGSNFTLKIRSTKLEDSAMYFCASSEAGFGGSYEQYFGPGTRLTVT.

V is TRBV6-1 and J is TRBJ1-6, with D unresolved. The length of the CDR3 is 16 residues. V gave up 3 bases and J gave up 3 bases, with 12 bases separating them. In germline, CDR1 is MNHNS, CDR2 SASEGT. For the CDR3, the DNA is TGTGCCAGCAGTGACCCCCCGGCCTACTATAATTCACCCCTCCACTTT. Its translation is CASSDPPAYYNSPLHF.

The V and J genes are TRBV5-8 and TRBJ2-7, with TRBD2 as a possible D gene (5 bases). V lost 4 bases to trimming and J lost 5 bases, with 13 bases between them. CDR3 length equals 13 residues. Per germline, CDR1 SGHTS and CDR2 YDEGEE. Written as DNA, the CDR3 is TGTGCCAGCAGCCTCGGACTTGGCCACGAGCAGTACTTC. This translates into CASSLGLGHEQYF.

This clone was counted only a few times. The chain carries TRBV5-5 and TRBJ1-2, with 8 bases fitting TRBD1. CDR3 length: 16 residues. CDR1 SGHKS and CDR2 YYEKEE come from the germline V gene (reference sequence). V lost 4 bases and J lost 4; bases outside the gene matches: 12. The CDR3 loop is CASSPRQGKEGYGYTF. For the CDR3, the DNA is TGTGCCAGCAGCCCTCGACAGGGGAAGGAGGGCTATGGCTACACCTTC.

CDR3 residues: CASSQGPGAYNEQFF. The DNA for the CDR3 is TGTGCCAGCAGCCAAGGGCCGGGTGCCTACAATGAGCAGTTCTTC. The rearrangement uses TRBV7-9 and TRBJ2-1; D remains ambiguous. V dropped 5 bases and J dropped 2 bases, with 13 bases sitting between them. This CDR3 has 15 amino acids. Germline CDR1 SEHNR, CDR2 FQNEAQ (reference sequence).

This chain connects TRBV7-2 to TRBJ2-3; TRBD1 matches 8 bases. Germline loops: CDR1 SGHTA, CDR2 FQGNSA. CDR3 length: 15 residues. The J segment lost 2 bases and the V segment lost 2 bases, leaving 3 bases of the junction unmatched. DNA for the CDR3: TGTGCCAGCAGCTTAAGGGACAGGTACACAGATACGCAGTATTTT. Its protein is CASSLRDRYTDTQYF. The entire variable domain, with the rest obtained from reference TRBV7-2 and TRBJ2-3, is as follows: GAGVSQSPSNKVTEKGKDVELRCDPISGHTALYWYRQSLGQGLEFLIYFQGNSAPDKSGLPSDRFSAERTGGSVSTLTIQRTQQEDSAVYLCASSLRDRYTDTQYFGPGTRLTVL.

The rearrangement links TRBV7-2 to TRBJ1-6; TRBD1 aligns across 7 bases. V lost 5 bases, J lost 6 bases, and 7 bases stayed unmatched. Germline CDR1 and CDR2: SGHTA and FQGNSA. CDR3 length equals 15 residues. In nucleotides, the CDR3 is TGTGCCAGCAGCCCAGACAGGGTCAGTAATTCACCCCTCCACTTT. Translating gives CASSPDRVSNSPLHF.

To note about this clone: A read error may produce the germline difference seen at one junction end. This chain connects TRBV6-5 to TRBJ1-1; D not certain. Per germline, CDR1 MNHEY and CDR2 SVGAGI. The CDR3 runs 12 residues. CDR3 in amino acids: CASGYSGTEAFF. The CDR3 DNA reads TGTGCCAGCGGTTACAGTGGGACTGAAGCTTTCTTT.

The chain employs TRBV11-2 and TRBJ2-3, with 9 bases aligning to TRBD2. The germline V gene encodes CDR1 SGHAT and CDR2 FQNNGV. Germline trimming cut 5 bases from V and 5 bases from J; bases unmatched to any gene: 11. CDR3 length: 16 residues. CDR3 in DNA: TGTGCCAGCAGCACCCCTAGCGGGATTAAAATAGATACGCAGTATTTT. It codes for CASSTPSGIKIDTQYF.

This clone has just one count. This sequence joins TRBV10-2 and TRBJ2-5; 9 nucleotides match TRBD1. With 5 bases clipped from V and 3 bases from J, the junction kept 4 bases outside the gene matches. The CDR3 has 14 amino acids. Germline CDR1 is WSHSY and CDR2 is SAAADI. CDR3 region: CASSRDRAEETQYF. DNA of the CDR3: TGCGCCAGCAGTCGGGACAGGGCTGAAGAGACCCAGTACTTC.

The rearrangement joins TRBV30 to TRBJ2-7, with 10 positions matching TRBD2. Germline CDR1 GTSNPN, CDR2 SVGIG (reference sequence). The CDR3 extends over 13 amino acids. Trimming took 0 bases from V and 6 from J; bases not matched to a gene: 2. The CDR3 coding sequence is TGTGCCTGGAGTGTTGCTAGCGGGAGCGAGCAGTACTTC. Its protein product is CAWSVASGSEQYF.

The chain combines TRBV30 with TRBJ2-2; tentative D call: TRBD1 (6 bases). The length of the CDR3 is 14 residues. Between the trimmed V and J ends, which lost 2 bases and 2 bases, there was a span of 9 bases. Per the germline V gene, CDR1 is GTSNPN and CDR2 is SVGIG (reference sequence). CDR3 bases: TGTGCCTGGAGTAAGGGACACAACACCGGGGAGCTGTTTTTT. Amino acids: CAWSKGHNTGELFF.

The gene calls are TRBV29-1 and TRBJ2-1, with D hard to call. The CDR3 has 13 residues. In germline, CDR1 is SQVTM, CDR2 ANQGSEA. Trimming shortened V by 3 bases and J by 1 base, and 7 bases separated the two germline ends. The CDR3 here is CSVEIPSYNEQFF. CDR3 nucleotide sequence: TGCAGCGTTGAGATCCCGTCCTACAATGAGCAGTTCTTC.

This chain links TRBV19 with TRBJ2-5, with 9 bases that match TRBD2. V lost 4 bases and J lost 4; bases outside the gene matches: 4. Germline V CDR1 and CDR2: LNHDA, SQIVND (reference sequence). The CDR3 contains 14 residues. The CDR3 coding sequence is TGTGCCAGTAGTAGCGGGGGGGCCTTAGAGACCCAGTACTTC. This codes for CASSSGGALETQYF.

The V gene is TRBV27, the J gene TRBJ2-3; 7 bases match TRBD2. The CDR3 has 16 residues. Germline CDR1 and CDR2: MNHEY and SMNVEV (reference sequence). With V trimmed by 3 bases and J by 2 bases, 8 bases remained unmatched. CDR3 loop: CASSFGGGPYTDTQYF. The CDR3 DNA reads as TGTGCCAGCAGTTTTGGCGGGGGACCTTACACAGATACGCAGTATTTT.

To note about this clone: One junction end does not reproduce the germline sequence, and a read error may be involved. In the same sample, other DNA sequences code for this CDR3. This chain links TRBV28 with TRBJ1-2; D is perhaps TRBD1 (6 bases). The germline V gene has CDR1 MDHEN and CDR2 SYDVKM. The CDR3 consists of 13 residues. For the CDR3, the DNA is TGTGCCAGCAGCTTATCAGGGGACTATGGCTACACCTTC. The encoded protein is CASSLSGDYGYTF.

The rearrangement joins TRBV7-9 to TRBJ1-5, with a weak D call TRBD1 (5 bases). V gave up 5 bases and J gave up 0 bases, with 11 bases separating them. The CDR3 is made up of 15 amino acids. CDR1 and CDR2 from the germline V gene are SEHNR and FQNEAQ (reference sequence). CDR3 sequence: CASSGTVDSNQPQHF. The CDR3, as DNA: TGTGCCAGCAGCGGGACTGTGGATAGCAATCAGCCCCAGCATTTT.

The chain is built from TRBV27 and TRBJ1-3, with unresolved D. The V end was cut by 6 bases, the J end by 0 bases, with 12 bases between. Per germline, CDR1 MNHEY and CDR2 SMNVEV (reference sequence). CDR3 length equals 15 residues. For the CDR3, the DNA is TGTGCCAGCAGCTTGGACGGACCCTCTGGAAACACCATATATTTT. Its translation: CASSLDGPSGNTIYF.

The chain couples TRBV29-1 to TRBJ2-5; 11 bases are a match to TRBD1. The germline V gene encodes CDR1 SQVTM and CDR2 ANQGSEA. The CDR3 has 15 residues. V lost 7 bases, J lost 1 base, and 8 bases stayed unmatched. CDR3 region: CSGLRTGGSQETQYF. CDR3 DNA: TGCAGCGGCCTCAGGACAGGGGGCAGCCAAGAGACCCAGTACTTC.

The chain has TRBV6-5 and TRBJ2-5; D is possibly TRBD2 (6 bases). V was pared by 0 bases and J by 2 bases, with 10 bases between. CDR3 length: 15 amino acids. Germline CDR1 MNHEY, CDR2 SVGAGI. The CDR3 sequence is CASSYSSGTQETQYF. CDR3 DNA sequence: TGTGCCAGCAGTTACTCGTCCGGGACTCAAGAGACCCAGTACTTC.

The chain is built from TRBV6-1 and TRBJ1-5, with a possible D match to TRBD1 (5 bases). Trimming took 2 bases from V and 2 from J, leaving 13 bases between them. This CDR3 comprises 16 residues. Germline CDR1 MNHNS, CDR2 SASEGT. The CDR3 region has the DNA TGTGCCAGCAGTGAATGGGGCCCGGGGGGCAATCAGCCCCAGCATTTT. Its protein is CASSEWGPGGNQPQHF.

The chain uses TRBV19 and TRBJ1-1, with TRBD1 as a possible D gene (6 bases). The CDR3 sequence is 15 residues long. V lost 6 bases to trimming and J lost 4 bases, with 18 bases between them. Germline lookup yields CDR1 LNHDA and CDR2 SQIVND (reference sequence). The CDR3 nucleotides read TGTGCCAGTAGCCGGGACACCTGGGGCGGCACTGAAGCTTTCTTT. Translated, it gives CASSRDTWGGTEAFF. The entire variable domain, with the rest obtained from reference TRBV19 and TRBJ1-1, is as follows: DGGITQSPKYLFRKEGQNVTLSCEQNLNHDAMYWYRQDPGQGLRLIYYSQIVNDFQKGDIAEGYSVSREKKESFPLTVTSAQKNPTAFYLCASSRDTWGGTEAFFGQGTRLTVV.

The V call is TRBV7-2, the J call TRBJ2-7; no firm D call. Germline CDR1 reads SGHTA; CDR2 reads FQGNSA. The CDR3 covers 13 residues. The V end was cut by 5 bases, the J end by 3 bases, with 11 bases between. CDR3 bases: TGTGCCAGCAGCCCCCACGTCGGCTACGAGCAGTACTTC. Translation gives CASSPHVGYEQYF.

The rearrangement uses TRBV18 and TRBJ2-1; TRBD2 is a possible D gene (5 bases). Germline CDR1 and CDR2: KGHSH and LQKENI. The CDR3 covers 17 residues. Trimming shortened V by 0 bases and J by 0 bases, and 12 bases separated the two germline ends. CDR3 amino acids: CASSPPSERSSYNEQFF. CDR3 nucleotides: TGTGCCAGCTCACCACCGTCCGAGCGGAGCTCCTACAATGAGCAGTTCTTC.

This chain connects TRBV7-9 to TRBJ1-1; TRBD1 is a possible D gene (5 bases). Deletions cut 0 bases from V and 2 bases from J, with 16 bases between. Germline loops: CDR1 SEHNR, CDR2 FQNEAQ (reference sequence). The CDR3 runs to 17 residues. The DNA for the CDR3 is TGTGCCAGCAGCTTAGCGCCCGGACACGGGATTAACACTGAAGCTTTCTTT. As protein: CASSLAPGHGINTEAFF. Drawing the rest from reference TRBV7-9 and TRBJ1-1, the complete variable domain is DTGVSQNPRHKITKRGQNVTFRCDPISEHNRLYWYRQTLGQGPEFLTYFQNEAQLEKSRLLSDRFSAERPKGSFSTLEIQRTEQGDSAMYLCASSLAPGHGINTEAFFGQGTRLTVV.

This clone is a singleton in its sample. The chain has TRBV19 and TRBJ1-5, with 10 nucleotides matching TRBD1. Germline V lookup: CDR1 LNHDA, CDR2 SQIVND (reference sequence). The CDR3 length is 15 residues. V was clipped by 9 bases and J by 6 bases; unmatched bases: 11. The CDR3 region is CASTSPGQGIQPQHF. For the CDR3, the DNA is TGTGCCAGCACTTCTCCGGGACAGGGGATTCAGCCCCAGCATTTT.